These T cell receptor beta chains were read from a single sample in a study of blood T cell repertoires in COVID-19. Assay: immunoSEQ multiplex PCR; the TCRdb copy retains only in-frame clones and omits some. Found here are about 480,000 clones, around 88% of them singletons; the top ten hold more than 4%. The material sequenced was peripheral blood. Receptors originate from a woman in her 30s with acute or convalescent COVID-19. The CDR3 runs from the conserved cysteine through the conserved F or W. The D gene is left open where the match is weak. Clone size is given for some rows only: seen once, a few or many times, or a class if the clone is expanded.

d_call: TRBD1; j_call: TRBJ2-7; v_call: TRBV19; clone_size: -; cdr3_nt: TGTGCCAGCAGGCCCGGGACAGGGAACCACGAGCAGTACTTC; cdr3_aa: CASRPGTGNHEQYF
d_call: -; j_call: TRBJ1-3; v_call: TRBV6-5; clone_size: -; cdr3_nt: TGTGCTTCTCGACAAGGGGACTCCCCCTCAAACACCATATATTTT; cdr3_aa: CASRQGDSPSNTIYF
d_call: -; j_call: TRBJ1-2; v_call: TRBV5-6; clone_size: -; cdr3_nt: TGTGCCAGCAGCTTGTCGCAGGAAAGTCTCTATGGCTACACCTTC; cdr3_aa: CASSLSQESLYGYTF
d_call: -; j_call: TRBJ2-7; v_call: TRBV5-6; clone_size: -; cdr3_nt: TGTGCCAGCAGCGTCATAGGGGGGGCAGGCTACGAGCAGTACTTC; cdr3_aa: CASSVIGGAGYEQYF
d_call: TRBD1; j_call: TRBJ2-7; v_call: TRBV18; clone_size: -; cdr3_nt: TGTGCCAGCTCACCACAGGGGACAGACAACTACGAGCAGTACTTC; cdr3_aa: CASSPQGTDNYEQYF
d_call: TRBD1; j_call: TRBJ1-3; v_call: TRBV27; clone_size: -; cdr3_nt: TGTGCCAGCAGTGCAGGGGGCCTCTCTGGAAACACCATATATTTT; cdr3_aa: CASSAGGLSGNTIYF
d_call: -; j_call: TRBJ1-1; v_call: TRBV19; clone_size: once; cdr3_nt: TGTGCCAGTAGTTTGGGGGCTTTTTCGAACACTGAAGCTTTCTTT; cdr3_aa: CASSLGAFSNTEAFF
d_call: TRBD2; j_call: TRBJ2-1; v_call: TRBV5-5; clone_size: -; cdr3_nt: TGTGCCAGCAGCTTACTGACTAGCGGGGGGGCCGCCTACAATGAGCAGTTCTTC; cdr3_aa: CASSLLTSGGAAYNEQFF
d_call: TRBD1; j_call: TRBJ1-2; v_call: TRBV14; clone_size: few; cdr3_nt: TGTGCCAGCAGCCAAGACAGGGGGCTTGGTAACTATGGCTACACCTTC; cdr3_aa: CASSQDRGLGNYGYTF
d_call: -; j_call: TRBJ1-5; v_call: TRBV7-9; clone_size: -; cdr3_nt: TGTGCCAGCAGCTTAGGGGGGCAGAATCAGCCCCAGCATTTT; cdr3_aa: CASSLGGQNQPQHF
d_call: -; j_call: TRBJ1-6; v_call: TRBV30; clone_size: -; cdr3_nt: TGTGCCTGGAGTGTAGGTACAGGGTGGAGTTCACCCCTCCACTTT; cdr3_aa: CAWSVGTGWSSPLHF
d_call: TRBD1; j_call: TRBJ2-1; v_call: TRBV5-4; clone_size: -; cdr3_nt: TGTGCCAGCAGCTTGCCGGGACAGGGGGTAGGGGATGAGCAGTTCTTC; cdr3_aa: CASSLPGQGVGDEQFF
d_call: -; j_call: TRBJ2-2; v_call: TRBV14; clone_size: -; cdr3_nt: TGTGCCAGCAGTCCCCAGAATATCGGGGAGCTGTTTTTT; cdr3_aa: CASSPQNIGELFF
d_call: TRBD1; j_call: TRBJ2-5; v_call: TRBV27; clone_size: -; cdr3_nt: TGTGCCAGCAGTTCCCTCGGACAGGCTGCGGAGACCCAGTACTTC; cdr3_aa: CASSSLGQAAETQYF
d_call: TRBD2; j_call: TRBJ2-5; v_call: TRBV11-2; clone_size: -; cdr3_nt: TGTGCCAGCAGCTTAAATAGCGGGGGGGTGGGAGAGACCCAGTACTTC; cdr3_aa: CASSLNSGGVGETQYF
d_call: -; j_call: TRBJ1-5; v_call: TRBV19; clone_size: -; cdr3_nt: TGTGCCAGTGGAGTATCGGAGGGCTGGAGGGATCAGCCCCAGCATTTT; cdr3_aa: CASGVSEGWRDQPQHF
d_call: -; j_call: TRBJ1-3; v_call: TRBV5-1; clone_size: -; cdr3_nt: TGCGCCAGCAGCTTGTTCGGTGGAAACACCATATATTTT; cdr3_aa: CASSLFGGNTIYF
d_call: TRBD1; j_call: TRBJ2-7; v_call: TRBV15; clone_size: -; cdr3_nt: TGTGCCACCAGCACCACAGGGGGCTCAATTTACGAGCAGTACTTC; cdr3_aa: CATSTTGGSIYEQYF
d_call: -; j_call: TRBJ1-5; v_call: TRBV28; clone_size: -; cdr3_nt: TGTGCCAGCAGTTTGCCTCGGACAGCTCCAAATCAGCCCCAGCATTTT; cdr3_aa: CASSLPRTAPNQPQHF
d_call: -; j_call: TRBJ2-2; v_call: TRBV5-1; clone_size: -; cdr3_nt: TGCGCCAGCAGCACGGGGGTTGGGAACACCGGGGAGCTGTTTTTT; cdr3_aa: CASSTGVGNTGELFF
d_call: -; j_call: TRBJ2-6; v_call: TRBV5-4; clone_size: -; cdr3_nt: TGTGCCAGCAGCCTACTTCGCTCTGGGGCCAACGTCCTGACTTTC; cdr3_aa: CASSLLRSGANVLTF
d_call: -; j_call: TRBJ1-2; v_call: TRBV6-6; clone_size: -; cdr3_nt: TGTGCCAGCAGTCGCCAAAACAGGGCCCACGAAACCAAGTATGGCTACACCTTC; cdr3_aa: CASSRQNRAHETKYGYTF
d_call: -; j_call: TRBJ2-7; v_call: TRBV2; clone_size: -; cdr3_nt: TGTGCCAGCAGTCAGGGGTCCGCGGTTATCTACGAGCAGTACTTC; cdr3_aa: CASSQGSAVIYEQYF
d_call: -; j_call: TRBJ1-2; v_call: TRBV9; clone_size: -; cdr3_nt: TGTGCCAGCACTCTTGTTGGAGGGGATGATGGCTACACCTTC; cdr3_aa: CASTLVGGDDGYTF
d_call: TRBD1; j_call: TRBJ1-5; v_call: TRBV12-3/TRBV12-4; clone_size: -; cdr3_nt: TGTGCCAGCAGCACAGGGGGACAGCCCCAGCATTTT; cdr3_aa: CASSTGGQPQHF
d_call: -; j_call: TRBJ1-2; v_call: TRBV28; clone_size: -; cdr3_nt: TGTGCCAGCAGGGACAGCACAAGCTATGGCTACACCTTC; cdr3_aa: CASRDSTSYGYTF
d_call: -; j_call: TRBJ1-5; v_call: TRBV4-1; clone_size: -; cdr3_nt: TGCGCCAGCAGCCAAGGGGCGGCTAGCTATAATCAGCCCCAGCATTTT; cdr3_aa: CASSQGAASYNQPQHF